This T cell receptor (beta chain) was documented in a study of blood T cell repertoires in COVID-19. Trimming removed 10 bases at V and 4 bases at J, with 17 bases between. Germline CDR1 reads MDHEN; CDR2 reads SYDVKM. The CDR3 loop spans 13 amino acids. Data came from immunoSEQ multiplex PCR; TCRdb stores just in-frame clones and leaves some out. The data contain over 250,000 clones, roughly 85% of them singletons. The chain links TRBV28 to TRBJ2-7, with a possible D match to TRBD2 (7 bases). The TCR sequence derives from a man aged 45-60 years with active or convalescent COVID-19. Sequencing was carried out using peripheral blood. CDR3 DNA sequence: TGTGCCAAAACCGGGGGGCGGCGGTACGAGCAGTACTTC. Its protein is CAKTGGRRYEQYF.